This T cell receptor (beta chain) was obtained from a study of a mutant IDH1 vaccine in newly diagnosed glioma. Study summary: Investigators started vaccination 4-6 weeks after radiotherapy alone, or with temozolomide cycles.

With respect to this clone: What it binds is not known.

The time point here: week 11, during vaccination. Every single dose of the vaccine, 300 ug of mutant IDH1 20-mer peptide, came with topical imiquimod. Some clones are missing from TCRdb's copy, which holds only in-frame ones; the method was immunoSEQ multiplex PCR. Of around 31,000 clones detected, around 82% appear once; the ten largest clones hold approximately 25%. Source: PBMCs, taken from a glioma patient whose treatment included an IDH1 peptide vaccine. This clonotype was sampled from a man aged 30 to 45 with glioma.

In DNA form, the CDR3 reads TGTGCCAGCAACTATGGGGGCAGGGCCGGCGATGGCTACACCTTC. This encodes CASNYGGRAGDGYTF. This rearrangement joins TRBV9 to TRBJ1-2; D is perhaps TRBD1 (6 bases). Trimming cost V 6 bases and J 6 bases, with 21 bases left between them. The V gene's germline CDR1 is SGDLS and CDR2 YYNGEE. CDR3 length: 15 residues.